Following are 18 T cell receptor beta chains from one sample sequenced in a study of blood T cells in healthy people across ages. A second PCR, run for 7 to 11 cycles, used a sample-barcoded 5' primer plus a J-beta primer mix. TCRdb itself ran the 5' RACE reads through MiXCR, one entry per CDR3 protein. Of about 1,600,000 distinct CDR3 sequences listed, 35% to 45% are singletons. The sequenced sample consisted of blood. The receptors originated from a woman under 30 in good health.

This clonotype was seen only a few times. The chain has TRBV7-2 and TRBJ2-3; D is undetermined. CDR3 length: 12 residues. Germline CDR1 reads SGHTA; CDR2 reads FQGNSA. Trimming removed 5 bases at V and 7 bases at J, with 10 bases between. The CDR3 region is CASSIGRNTQYF. The CDR3, as DNA: TGTGCCAGCAGCATCGGCCGGAATACGCAGTATTTT.

The chain has TRBV15 and TRBJ2-5; the D gene is possibly TRBD2 (5 bases). The CDR3 spans 16 residues. V gave up 0 bases and J gave up 1 base, with 12 bases separating them. Germline V gene sequence: CDR1 LNHNV, CDR2 YYDKDF (reference sequence). The chain's CDR3 is CATSRDLSGAQETQYF. For the CDR3, the DNA is TGTGCCACCAGCAGAGATTTGAGCGGTGCCCAAGAGACCCAGTACTTC.

The J gene is TRBJ2-3, the V gene TRBV20-1; 15 bases map to TRBD2. The CDR3 contains 21 residues. After removal of 6 bases from V and 0 bases from J, the junction contained 19 bases not matched to a gene. Germline V CDR1 and CDR2: DFQATT, SNEGSKA (reference sequence). CDR3: CSAQGLAGGKAAAGSTDTQYF. CDR3 coding DNA: TGCAGTGCCCAGGGACTAGCGGGAGGTAAAGCGGCAGCAGGGAGCACAGATACGCAGTATTTT.

The chain employs TRBV28 and TRBJ1-2; D is possibly TRBD1 (6 bases). Germline V gene data show CDR1 as MDHEN and CDR2 as SYDVKM. The V and J ends lost 2 bases and 7 bases respectively, with 20 bases between them. The CDR3 has 16 amino acids. In DNA, the CDR3 is TGTGCCAGCAGTTTAGGTGGGGACACCCTTTCCCGTGGCTACACCTTC. It codes for CASSLGGDTLSRGYTF.

There are a few counts of this clonotype. The chain joins TRBV20-1 to TRBJ1-2, with TRBD1 as a possible D gene (5 bases). V was cut by 0 bases and J by 6 bases, with 11 bases left in between. CDR1 DFQATT and CDR2 SNEGSKA come from the germline V gene (reference sequence). This CDR3 has 13 residues. CDR3 sequence (DNA): TGCAGTGCTAGAGACATTGCAGGGAATGGCTACACCTTC. The encoded protein is CSARDIAGNGYTF.

The rearrangement links TRBV10-2 to TRBJ2-7; D gene uncertain. V lost 4 bases and J 3 bases, leaving 7 bases between the germline ends. Germline values: CDR1 WSHSY, CDR2 SAAADI. CDR3 length: 12 amino acids. The CDR3 nucleotides read TGCGCCAGCAGTGCCTCCTTCTACGAGCAGTACTTC. Translating gives CASSASFYEQYF.

This chain connects TRBV6-5 to TRBJ2-5; TRBD2 agrees at 9 bases. CDR3 length equals 16 residues. Germline CDR1 MNHEY, CDR2 SVGAGI. V dropped 0 bases and J dropped 2; count of bases not matched to a gene: 4. CDR3 DNA: TGTGCCAGCAGTTACTCGACCAGCGGGGGGCAAGAGACCCAGTACTTC. Encoded protein: CASSYSTSGGQETQYF.

This clonotype was counted a few times. The chain uses TRBV13 and TRBJ2-1; D call uncertain. The CDR3 is 17 residues long. V lost 3 bases and J 0 bases, leaving 15 bases between the germline ends. Germline CDR1 and CDR2: PRHDT and FYEKMQ (reference sequence). This CDR3 reads CASSLGIIPASYNEQFF. The CDR3 DNA is TGTGCCAGCAGCTTGGGTATTATCCCGGCCTCCTACAATGAGCAGTTCTTC.

This clonotype was observed a handful of times. The chain carries TRBV3-1 and TRBJ2-7; D call uncertain. The CDR3 spans 16 residues. Germline CDR1 reads LGHDT; CDR2 reads YNNKEL (reference sequence). Deletions cut 1 base from V and 3 bases from J, with 16 bases between. As DNA, the CDR3 is TGTGCCAGCAGCCAAGGAGCAACCGGGTCGCGCTACGAGCAGTACTTC. This translates into CASSQGATGSRYEQYF.

This clonotype was seen more than once but under ten times. The chain couples TRBV6-5 to TRBJ2-1, with D maybe TRBD2 (7 bases). Germline CDR1 MNHEY, CDR2 SVGAGI. This CDR3 has 14 amino acids. The V gene lost 1 base and the J gene lost 9 bases, with 13 bases spanning the gap. The CDR3, as DNA: TGTGCCAGCAGTTACTGGGGGGGGCTGGGTGAGCAGTTCTTC. The encoded protein is CASSYWGGLGEQFF.

This clonotype was observed at least ten times. This chain joins TRBV20-1 and TRBJ1-5; D remains ambiguous. The CDR3 is 12 residues long. Germline V lookup: CDR1 DFQATT, CDR2 SNEGSKA (reference sequence). V lost 2 bases, J lost 3 bases, and 5 bases lay in between. The CDR3 reads CSARQINQPQHF. CDR3 DNA: TGCAGTGCTAGACAGATCAATCAGCCCCAGCATTTT.

V is TRBV14 and J is TRBJ1-4; D unresolved. V dropped 1 base and J dropped 8 bases, with 5 bases sitting between them. The CDR3 is 12 residues long. Per germline, CDR1 SGHDN and CDR2 FVKESK. The CDR3 sequence: CASSQGQEKLFF. CDR3 nucleotide sequence: TGTGCCAGCAGCCAAGGCCAGGAAAAACTGTTTTTT.

There are many counts of this clonotype. The chain combines TRBV12-3 or TRBV12-4 with TRBJ2-7; D unclear. The V end was cut by 2 bases, the J end by 0 bases, with 8 bases between. The CDR3 extends over 14 amino acids. CDR3 loop: CASSLSPSSYEQYF. The CDR3 DNA reads as TGTGCCAGCAGTTTAAGCCCCAGCTCCTACGAGCAGTACTTC.

The chain employs TRBV11-2 and TRBJ2-5; the D is unclear. The length of the CDR3 is 17 residues. Trimming shortened V by 0 bases and J by 7 bases, and 21 bases separated the two germline ends. Germline lookup yields CDR1 SGHAT and CDR2 FQNNGV. CDR3 residues: CASSLDRRAKAVSTQYF. The DNA for the CDR3 is TGTGCCAGCAGCTTAGATCGGAGAGCGAAGGCGGTTTCGACCCAGTACTTC.

Many counts were recorded for this clonotype. The chain employs TRBV6-2 or TRBV6-3 and TRBJ2-7, with D hard to call. This CDR3 has 13 amino acids. The V end lost 0 bases, the J end lost 2 bases, and 5 bases lay between the germline ends. CDR1 is MNHEY, CDR2 SVGEGT, per germline. The CDR3, as DNA: TGTGCCAGCAGTTACTCCAGTCCCTACGAGCAGTACTTC. Translating it yields CASSYSSPYEQYF.

The J gene is TRBJ2-4, the V gene TRBV3-1, with D possibly being TRBD2 (6 bases). The end of the DNA aligns better with TRBJ2-5, so the J call may be wrong. The V gene's germline CDR1 is LGHDT and CDR2 YNNKEL (reference sequence). CDR3 length: 16 residues. Written as DNA, the CDR3 is TGTGCCAGCAGCCAACGACGGGACTTAGCGTGGGAGACCCAGTACTTC. This translates into CASSQRRDLAWETQYF.

This clonotype occurred a few times. J is TRBJ2-7 and V is TRBV24-1; TRBD2 might be the D (5 bases). V lost 5 bases, J lost 4 bases, and 17 bases lay in between. Germline V gene data show CDR1 as KGHDR and CDR2 as SFDVKD. This CDR3 contains 15 residues. The DNA of the CDR3 is TGTGCCACCAGTGCAGGACTTCTGCCCTTTTACGAGCAGTACTTC. Its translation: CATSAGLLPFYEQYF.

This clonotype was detected a few times. The chain combines TRBV12-3 or TRBV12-4 with TRBJ2-5, with 10 bases identical to TRBD1. This CDR3 has 18 amino acids. V was clipped by 3 bases and J by 5 bases; unmatched bases: 15. The CDR3 DNA is TGTGCCAGCAGTTTTCCCCTACCCGGGACAGGGGAAGAGGAGACCCAGTACTTC. Translation gives CASSFPLPGTGEEETQYF.